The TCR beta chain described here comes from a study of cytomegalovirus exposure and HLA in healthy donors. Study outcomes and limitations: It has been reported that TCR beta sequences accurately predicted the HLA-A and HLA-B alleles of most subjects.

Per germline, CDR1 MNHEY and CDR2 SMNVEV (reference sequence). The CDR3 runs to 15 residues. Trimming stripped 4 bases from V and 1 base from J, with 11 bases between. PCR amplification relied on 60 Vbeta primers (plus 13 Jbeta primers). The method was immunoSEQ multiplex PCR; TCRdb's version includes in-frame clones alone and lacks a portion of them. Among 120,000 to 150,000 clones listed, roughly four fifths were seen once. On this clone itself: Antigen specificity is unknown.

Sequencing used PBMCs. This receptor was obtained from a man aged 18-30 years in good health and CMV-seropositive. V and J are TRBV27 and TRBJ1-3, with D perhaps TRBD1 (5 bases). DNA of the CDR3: TGTGCCAGCAGTTCGGGGGGGGTTTCTGGAAACACCATATATTTT. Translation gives CASSSGGVSGNTIYF.